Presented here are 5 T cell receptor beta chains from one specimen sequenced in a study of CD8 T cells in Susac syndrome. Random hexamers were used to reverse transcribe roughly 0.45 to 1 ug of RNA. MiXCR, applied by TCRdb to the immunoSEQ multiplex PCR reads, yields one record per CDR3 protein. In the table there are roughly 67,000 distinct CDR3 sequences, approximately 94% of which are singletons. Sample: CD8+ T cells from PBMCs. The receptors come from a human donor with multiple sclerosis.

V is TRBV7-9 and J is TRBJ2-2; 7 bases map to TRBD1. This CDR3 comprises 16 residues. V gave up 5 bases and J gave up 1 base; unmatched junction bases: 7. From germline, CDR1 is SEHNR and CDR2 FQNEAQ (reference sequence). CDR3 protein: CASSPTRTGNTGELFF. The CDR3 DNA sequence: TGTGCCAGCAGCCCGACCCGGACAGGGAACACCGGGGAGCTGTTTTTT.

The CDR3 spells CASSIRLAGSLYEQYF. DNA of the CDR3: TGTGCCAGCAGCATCAGACTAGCTGGTAGCCTCTACGAGCAGTACTTC. The chain uses TRBV5-4 and TRBJ2-7, with 7 bases aligning to TRBD2. Germline CDR1 SGHNT, CDR2 YYREEE (reference sequence). Trimming removed 4 bases from V and 3 bases from J; junction bases left unmatched: 13. The CDR3 is made up of 16 amino acids.

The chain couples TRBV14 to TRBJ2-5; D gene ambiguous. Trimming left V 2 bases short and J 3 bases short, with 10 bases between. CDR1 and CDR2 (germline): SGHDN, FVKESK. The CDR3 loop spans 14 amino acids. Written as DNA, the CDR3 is TGTGCCAGCAGCCAATGGGCCCTCGAAGAGACCCAGTACTTC. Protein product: CASSQWALEETQYF.

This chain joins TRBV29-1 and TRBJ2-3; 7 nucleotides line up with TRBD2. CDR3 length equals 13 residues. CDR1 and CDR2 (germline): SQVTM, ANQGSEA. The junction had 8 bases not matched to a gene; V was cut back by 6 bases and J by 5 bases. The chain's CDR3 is CSVHGLVGDTQYF. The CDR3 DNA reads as TGCAGCGTACACGGACTAGTTGGAGATACGCAGTATTTT.

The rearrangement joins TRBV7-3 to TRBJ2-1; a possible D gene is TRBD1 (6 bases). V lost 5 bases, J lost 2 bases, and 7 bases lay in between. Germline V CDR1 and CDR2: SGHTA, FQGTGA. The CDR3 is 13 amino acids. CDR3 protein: CASSRTAYNEQFF. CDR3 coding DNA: TGTGCCAGCAGCCGGACAGCCTACAATGAGCAGTTCTTC.